A selection of T cell receptor beta chains follows, all from one sample in a study of T-cell memory formation after mild COVID-19. TCRdb re-analysed the 5' RACE reads in MiXCR, keeping a single row per CDR3 protein. The repertoire holds 180,000 or so distinct CDR3 sequences, with 16% as singletons. Material for sequencing was PBMCs or a T cell subset sorted from them (not recorded which). The receptors were sampled from an adult woman who had mild COVID-19 (a few samples of this study predate the infection). Cell type and time point are not known. The CDR3 runs from the conserved cysteine through the conserved F or W. Each record gives: V gene, CDR3 length, J gene, D gene, clone size, CDR3 protein. D genes are given only for firm matches. Only some rows state a clone size, as once, few, many or a class for expanded clones.

TRBV7-2,15,TRBJ1-2,-,few,CASSLDRQTNYGYTF
TRBV20-1,16,TRBJ1-5,TRBD1,few,CSARVAGQQGNQPQHF
TRBV12-2,17,TRBJ1-5,-,-,CASRLAPLRQGNQPQHF
TRBV24-1,16,TRBJ2-3,TRBD1,few,CATSDGTAASTDTQYF
TRBV5-6,15,TRBJ2-2,-,few,CASSFDRLNTGELFF
TRBV5-1,14,TRBJ1-2,TRBD1,few,CASSFGTVGYGYTF
TRBV12-3/TRBV12-4,15,TRBJ1-6,-,-,CASSSRDTGFSPLHF
TRBV9,14,TRBJ2-1,-,-,CASSEGTGSNEQFF
TRBV4-1,13,TRBJ1-5,-,-,CASSQDGNQPQHF
TRBV3-1,14,TRBJ2-7,-,few,CASSAMREVWEQYF
TRBV7-2,15,TRBJ2-7,-,-,CASSSSYVSTYEQYF
TRBV11-2,13,TRBJ2-5,-,few,CASSPPGAETQYF
TRBV5-5,16,TRBJ1-5,-,few,CASSPSQGLGNQPQHF
TRBV12-3/TRBV12-4,15,TRBJ1-5,TRBD1,few,CASSFRGTSLQPQHF
TRBV4-1,17,TRBJ2-5,-,-,CASSQALLRRGQETQYF
TRBV20-1,15,TRBJ1-2,TRBD1,-,CSAREGGGGAFGYTF
TRBV5-1,17,TRBJ2-3,-,medium-sized,CASSVRDLSRYTDTQYF
TRBV15,18,TRBJ2-3,-,-,CATSREVLGQGRTDTQYF
TRBV6-5,18,TRBJ1-3,TRBD1,-,CASSYSGTGRLSGNTIYF
TRBV7-9,15,TRBJ2-7,-,-,CASSSLLGNSYEQYF
TRBV3-1,16,TRBJ1-3,-,-,CASSHRYGVGGNTIYF
TRBV3-1,16,TRBJ2-5,TRBD2,-,CASSPWLAGGEETQYF
TRBV20-1,17,TRBJ2-1,-,few,CSAAPSGLRSSYNEQFF
TRBV7-9,11,TRBJ2-3,-,-,CASERADTQYF
TRBV7-2,15,TRBJ1-1,TRBD1,-,CASSLVGQVETEAFF
TRBV10-2,15,TRBJ2-5,-,few,CASSENGGGQETQYF
TRBV6-5,18,TRBJ2-3,TRBD2,-,CASSYQPGTSGRTDTQYF
TRBV30,14,TRBJ1-3,-,-,CAWGAGNPGNTIYF
TRBV5-1,17,TRBJ1-1,TRBD1,few,CASSLRTGGILNTEAFF
TRBV7-2,12,TRBJ2-1,-,-,CASSPPVGEQFF
TRBV3-1,15,TRBJ1-1,TRBD1,-,CASSREGQGNTEAFF
TRBV7-8,14,TRBJ1-1,-,-,CASSLGSGEGEAFF
TRBV5-1,15,TRBJ2-1,-,few,CASSLADTPYNEQFF
TRBV3-1,15,TRBJ2-1,-,few,CASSQEPSSYNEQFF
TRBV20-1,14,TRBJ1-1,-,-,CSAGEWGKNTEAFF
TRBV9,15,TRBJ2-7,-,few,CASSADSTGALEQYF
TRBV15,15,TRBJ2-7,TRBD2,-,CATSVGRGGGYEQYF
TRBV20-1,14,TRBJ2-1,-,-,CSARDRLGYNEQFF
TRBV20-1,16,TRBJ1-6,TRBD1,-,CSARDPGQNYNSPLHF
TRBV24-1,16,TRBJ2-6,TRBD1,few,CATSDTGTGGANVLTF
TRBV11-3,16,TRBJ2-3,TRBD2,-,CASSKGLAPRTDTQYF
TRBV11-2,13,TRBJ1-1,TRBD1,few,CASSFMTGGKTFF
TRBV12-3/TRBV12-4,15,TRBJ2-3,TRBD1,-,CASSPTRDRGDTQYF
TRBV24-1,17,TRBJ2-3,-,-,CATSDLILGGSTDTQYF
TRBV7-2,14,TRBJ2-1,TRBD2,few,CASSRLAGDNEQFF
TRBV12-3/TRBV12-4,12,TRBJ2-7,-,few,CASSQTNYEQYF
TRBV5-1,16,TRBJ2-3,-,-,CASSLSSATSTDTQYF
TRBV24-1,13,TRBJ2-3,-,few,CATMEEITDTQYF
TRBV12-3/TRBV12-4,14,TRBJ2-5,-,-,CASSLGTVQETQYF
TRBV6-6,18,TRBJ2-7,TRBD2,-,CASSRPVREGSASYEQYF
TRBV5-1,14,TRBJ2-3,-,few,CASSLVSGGDTQYF